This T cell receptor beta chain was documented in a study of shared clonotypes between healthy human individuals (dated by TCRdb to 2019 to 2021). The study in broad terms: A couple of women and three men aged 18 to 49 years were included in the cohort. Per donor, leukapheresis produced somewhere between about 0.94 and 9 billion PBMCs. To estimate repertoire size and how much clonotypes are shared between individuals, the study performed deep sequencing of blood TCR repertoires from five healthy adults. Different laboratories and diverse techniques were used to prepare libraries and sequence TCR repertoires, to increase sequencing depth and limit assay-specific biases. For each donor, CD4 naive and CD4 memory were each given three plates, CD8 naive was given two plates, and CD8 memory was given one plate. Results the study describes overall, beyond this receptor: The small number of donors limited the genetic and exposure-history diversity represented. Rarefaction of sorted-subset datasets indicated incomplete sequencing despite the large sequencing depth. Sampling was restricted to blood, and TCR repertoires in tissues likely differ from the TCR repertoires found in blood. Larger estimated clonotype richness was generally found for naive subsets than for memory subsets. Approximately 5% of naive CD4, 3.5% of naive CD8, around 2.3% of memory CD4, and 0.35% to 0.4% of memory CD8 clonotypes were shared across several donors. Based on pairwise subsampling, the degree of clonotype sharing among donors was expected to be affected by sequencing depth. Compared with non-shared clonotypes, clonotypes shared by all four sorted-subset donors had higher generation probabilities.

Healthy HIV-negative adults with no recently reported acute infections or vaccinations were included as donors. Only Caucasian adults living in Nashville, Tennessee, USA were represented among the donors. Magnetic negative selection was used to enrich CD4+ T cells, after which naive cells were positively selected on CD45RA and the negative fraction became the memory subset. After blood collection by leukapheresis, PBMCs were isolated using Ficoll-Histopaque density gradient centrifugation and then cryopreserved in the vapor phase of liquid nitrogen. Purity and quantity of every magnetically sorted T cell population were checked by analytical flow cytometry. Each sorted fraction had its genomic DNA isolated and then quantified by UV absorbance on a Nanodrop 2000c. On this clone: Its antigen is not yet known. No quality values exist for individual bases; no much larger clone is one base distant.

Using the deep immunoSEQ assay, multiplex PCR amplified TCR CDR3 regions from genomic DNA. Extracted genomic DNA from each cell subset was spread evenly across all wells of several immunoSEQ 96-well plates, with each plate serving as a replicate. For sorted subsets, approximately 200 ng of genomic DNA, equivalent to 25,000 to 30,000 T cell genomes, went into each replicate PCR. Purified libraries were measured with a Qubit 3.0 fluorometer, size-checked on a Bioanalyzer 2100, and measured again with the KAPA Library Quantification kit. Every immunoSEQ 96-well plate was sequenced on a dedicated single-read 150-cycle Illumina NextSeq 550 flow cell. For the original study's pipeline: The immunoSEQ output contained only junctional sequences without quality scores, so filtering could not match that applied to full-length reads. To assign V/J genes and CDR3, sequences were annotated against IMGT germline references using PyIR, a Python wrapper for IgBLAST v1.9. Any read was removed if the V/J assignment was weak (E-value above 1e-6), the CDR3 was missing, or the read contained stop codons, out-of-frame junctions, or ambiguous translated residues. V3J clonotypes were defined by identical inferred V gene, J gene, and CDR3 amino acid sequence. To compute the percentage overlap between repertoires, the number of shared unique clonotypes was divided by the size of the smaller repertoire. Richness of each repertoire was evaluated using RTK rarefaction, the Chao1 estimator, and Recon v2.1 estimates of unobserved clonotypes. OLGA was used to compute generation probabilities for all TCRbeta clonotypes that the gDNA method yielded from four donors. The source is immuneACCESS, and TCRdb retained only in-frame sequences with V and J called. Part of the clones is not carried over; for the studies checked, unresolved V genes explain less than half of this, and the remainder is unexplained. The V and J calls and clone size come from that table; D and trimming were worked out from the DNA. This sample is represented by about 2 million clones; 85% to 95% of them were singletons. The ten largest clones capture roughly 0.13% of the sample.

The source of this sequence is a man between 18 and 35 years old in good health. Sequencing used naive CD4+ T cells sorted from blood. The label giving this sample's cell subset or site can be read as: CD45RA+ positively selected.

The CDR3 here reads CASERGLATNEKLFF. The sequenced DNA: TGTGCCAGTGAAAGGGGTCTTGCAACTAATGAAAAACTGTTTTTT. The rearranged segments are TRBV6-1 and TRBJ1-4; tentative D gene TRBD1, with 5 bases matching. V lost 9 bases and J lost 0 bases; the stretch between them is 14 bases long. The germline V gene specifies MNHNS as CDR1 and SASEGT as CDR2. From the cysteine up to the phenylalanine, the CDR3 has a length of 15 residues. The CDR3 DNA has 45 bases and is translated from base 1.